These 3 T cell receptor beta chains share one sample of origin, sequenced in a study of T cell responses to AZD1222 COVID-19 vaccine. Libraries were prepared by immunoSEQ multiplex PCR; TCRdb keeps only in-frame clonotypes and omits some of them. This sample carries about 130,000 clones, 90% of them seen once, and the ten largest clones take approximately 1.6%. Material: peripheral blood, obtained on day 0 of AZD1222 vaccination. These TCRs come from an adult in good health.

The chain carries TRBV4-2 and TRBJ2-2; unclear D gene. Germline-derived CDR1 and CDR2 are LGHNA and YNFKEQ. The CDR3 loop spans 15 amino acids. The V end was cut by 1 base, the J end by 8 bases, with 14 bases between. The DNA for the CDR3 is TGTGCCAGCAGCCAAGCGCTTGTTGGGGTTGGGGAGCTGTTTTTT. Its translation is CASSQALVGVGELFF.

The chain recombines TRBV12-3 or TRBV12-4 with TRBJ2-1; D is undetermined. V lost 4 bases to trimming and J lost 9 bases, with 13 bases between them. The CDR3 extends over 13 amino acids. CDR3 sequence (DNA): TGTGCCAGCAGTTCATACACGGATGGTGAGCAGTTCTTC. This encodes CASSSYTDGEQFF.

This clone was seen just once. The chain links TRBV19 to TRBJ2-1; 11 bases are a match to TRBD2. CDR3 length: 16 residues. V shed 10 bases, J shed 10 bases, and the junction held 18 bases outside the gene matches. Germline-derived CDR1 and CDR2 are LNHDA and SQIVND (reference sequence). CDR3 nucleotides: TGTGCCACCACGAACTCATTGACTAGCGGGATCAACGAGCAGTTCTTC. Translating gives CATTNSLTSGINEQFF.